Presented here are 31 T cell receptor beta chains from one specimen sequenced in a study of molecular identifiers for immune sequencing clone quantification. TCRdb used MiXCR to reprocess the PCR reads, holding one entry per CDR3 protein. The sample has about 330,000 distinct CDR3 sequences; about 22% are singletons. Sequenced sample: naive CD8+ T cells from blood, with Jurkat cell RNA spiked in. Subset denoted: FACS-sorted CD8+CD4-CCR7+CD45RA+ naive T cells. All receptors come from a human donor in good health. Some libraries in this study had Jurkat cell RNA spiked in.

Comment on this clonotype: Given a much more abundant clone one base away, this may be a read error. This chain uses TRBV19 with TRBJ2-1, with TRBD2 identical over 7 bases. The junction had 17 bases not matched to a gene; V was cut back by 6 bases and J by 6 bases. Germline loops: CDR1 LNHDA, CDR2 SQIVND (reference sequence). The CDR3 is 17 residues long. The CDR3 loop is CASRNPLAAGTTNEQFF. The CDR3 DNA is TGTGCCAGTAGAAACCCTCTAGCGGCGGGAACCACCAATGAGCAGTTCTTC.

The chain uses TRBV29-1 and TRBJ1-1; D might be TRBD1 (6 bases). V was shortened by 1 base and J by 11 bases, with 11 bases between the two germline ends. Per the germline V gene, CDR1 is SQVTM and CDR2 is ANQGSEA. The CDR3 consists of 11 residues. CDR3 loop: CSVEGTAGAFF. For the CDR3, the DNA is TGCAGCGTTGAAGGGACAGCTGGGGCTTTCTTT.

This clonotype was seen once. At one end, the junction sequence differs from germline, possibly due to a read error. This rearrangement joins TRBV28 to TRBJ2-5; possibly TRBD1 for D (6 bases). The CDR3 runs to 17 residues. The germline gives CDR1 MDHEN, CDR2 SYDVKM. DNA for the CDR3: TGTGCCAGCAGTCCCTTCGCGGTGGGGGCGAGTACAGAGCCCCAGTACTTC. Amino acid sequence: CASSPFAVGASTEPQYF.

This clonotype has only a few counts. The CDR3, as DNA: TGTGCCAGCAGTGAGGACAGGGCTCTGGGTGCGCAGTATTTT. Protein: CASSEDRALGAQYF. The chain joins TRBV25-1 to TRBJ2-3, with TRBD1 identical over 8 bases. V was clipped by 3 bases and J by 10 bases; unmatched bases: 9. The germline CDR1 and CDR2 sequences are MGHDK and SYGVNS. The CDR3 loop spans 14 amino acids.

Notes on this clonotype: This may be a read error: a much more frequent sequence differs by one nucleotide. Given the absence of the conserved phenylalanine or tryptophan at the CDR3 end, a read error is likely. This chain uses TRBV6-1 with TRBJ2-1; no definite D call. The CDR3 extends over 12 amino acids. V lost 5 bases and J 7 bases, leaving 9 bases between the germline ends. CDR1 is MNHNS and CDR2 is SASEGT in the germline V gene. The CDR3 region has the DNA TGTGCCAGCAGTCCGTCACCGAATGAGCAGTTCCTC. Protein sequence: CASSPSPNEQFL.

The chain is built from TRBV11-3 and TRBJ2-2; 9 bases align to TRBD2. This CDR3 is built from 16 residues. Trimming removed 2 bases from V and 6 bases from J; junction bases left unmatched: 7. Germline V CDR1 and CDR2: SGHNT, YENEEA. CDR3 in DNA: TGTGCCAGCAGCTTAAGGGGTAGCGGGAGTCCCGGGGAGCTGTTTTTT. This codes for CASSLRGSGSPGELFF. The full variable domain, completed using reference TRBV11-3 and TRBJ2-2, is EAGVVQSPRYKIIEKKQPVAFWCNPISGHNTLYWYLQNLGQGPELLIRYENEEAVDDSQLPKDRFSAERLKGVDSTLKIQPAELGDSAVYLCASSLRGSGSPGELFFGEGSRLTVL.

V is TRBV13 and J is TRBJ2-1; TRBD1 matches 7 bases. V was clipped by 5 bases and J by 5 bases; unmatched bases: 6. Germline V lookup: CDR1 PRHDT, CDR2 FYEKMQ (reference sequence). The CDR3 spans 14 residues. The CDR3 spells CASSHETGDNEQFF. The CDR3 nucleotides read TGTGCCAGCAGCCATGAAACAGGGGACAATGAGCAGTTCTTC.

A few counts support this clonotype. The gene calls are TRBV15 and TRBJ2-1; 7 bases align to TRBD2. V dropped 5 bases and J dropped 5; count of bases not matched to a gene: 12. The CDR3 runs to 16 residues. CDR1 and CDR2 from the germline V gene are LNHNV and YYDKDF (reference sequence). CDR3 sequence reads: CATSSSTSWGDNEQFF. Here the CDR3 DNA reads TGTGCCACCAGCTCATCGACTAGCTGGGGGGACAATGAGCAGTTCTTC. Full variable domain (outside the CDR3, taken from reference TRBV15 and TRBJ2-1): DAMVIQNPRYQVTQFGKPVTLSCSQTLNHNVMYWYQQKSSQAPKLLFHYYDKDFNNEADTPDNFQSRRPNTSFCFLDIRSPGLGDTAMYLCATSSSTSWGDNEQFFGPGTRLTVL.

V and J are TRBV6-5 and TRBJ2-3; 9 bases map to TRBD1. The CDR3 totals 17 residues. J lost 2 bases, V lost 1 base, and 7 bases had no gene match. Germline CDR1 and CDR2: MNHEY and SVGAGI. The CDR3 protein is CASSYFGDRVNTDTQYF. DNA of the CDR3: TGTGCCAGCAGTTACTTCGGGGACAGGGTTAACACAGATACGCAGTATTTT.

Of note for this clonotype: A much bigger clone sits one base away, suggesting this may be a read error. V and J are TRBV5-1 and TRBJ2-5, with 9 bases identical to TRBD1. The V gene's germline CDR1 is SGHRS and CDR2 YFSETQ. This CDR3 has 16 residues. CDR3 nucleotide sequence: TGCGCCAGCAGCGGCGACGGGACAGGGTTCCAAGAGACCCGGTACTTC. As protein: CASSGDGTGFQETRYF.

This clonotype was picked up many times. The V and J genes are TRBV5-4 and TRBJ2-7; D perhaps matches TRBD1 (6 bases). CDR3 size: 15 residues. Trimming cost V 1 base and J 4 bases, with 15 bases left between them. Germline lookup yields CDR1 SGHNT and CDR2 YYREEE (reference sequence). The CDR3 loop is CASSLSAGAEYEQYF. The DNA of the CDR3 is TGTGCCAGCAGCTTGTCGGCAGGGGCGGAGTACGAGCAGTACTTC.

The chain is built from TRBV9 and TRBJ2-2, with 11 positions matching TRBD2. The germline CDR1 and CDR2 sequences are SGDLS and YYNGEE. The CDR3 is made up of 17 amino acids. Trimming took 4 bases from V and 5 from J; bases not matched to a gene: 10. The CDR3, as DNA: TGTGCCAGCAGCCCCCCCCGGGGGACTAGCGGAACCGGGGAGCTGTTTTTT. Its protein is CASSPPRGTSGTGELFF.

Comment on this clonotype: This could be a read error, since a much larger clone is one nucleotide away. This CDR3 is missing its conserved last phenylalanine or tryptophan, likely due to a read error. This chain connects TRBV6-6 to TRBJ1-5; no firm D call. Trimming cost V 7 bases and J 0 bases, with 7 bases left between them. Germline loops: CDR1 MNHNY, CDR2 SVGAGI (reference sequence). The CDR3 is 13 residues long. CDR3 residues: CASNSNSNQPQHL. The CDR3 DNA follows: TGTGCCAGCAATTCAAATAGCAATCAGCCCCAGCATCTT.

This clonotype was seen many times. V is TRBV9 and J is TRBJ2-3; no firm D call. This CDR3 has 13 amino acids. The V gene's germline CDR1 is SGDLS and CDR2 YYNGEE. V lost 5 bases, J lost 1 base, and 8 bases lay in between. CDR3 bases: TGTGCCAGCAGTGTTGGAGGCACAGATACGCAGTATTTT. Amino acid sequence: CASSVGGTDTQYF.

The V call is TRBV30, the J call TRBJ2-5, with 11 positions matching TRBD2. Germline CDR1 GTSNPN, CDR2 SVGIG (reference sequence). This CDR3 has 14 residues. V was pared by 2 bases and J by 7 bases, with 6 bases of the junction left unmatched. CDR3 coding DNA: TGTGCCTGGAGTCTACTAGCGGGAGAGGGGACCCAGTACTTC. It codes for CAWSLLAGEGTQYF.

This clonotype was seen repeatedly, ten times or more. The J gene is TRBJ2-5, the V gene TRBV27, with D uncertain. The germline CDR1 and CDR2 sequences are MNHEY and SMNVEV (reference sequence). The CDR3 has 12 residues. Trimming took 3 bases from V and 4 from J, leaving 6 bases between them. The CDR3 loop is CASSFYGETQYF. CDR3 nucleotides: TGTGCCAGCAGTTTCTACGGAGAGACCCAGTACTTC.

Concerning this clonotype itself: The junction differs from germline at one of its ends, possibly a read error. The rearrangement uses TRBV4-2 and TRBJ2-1; TRBD1 is a possible D gene (5 bases). The CDR3 is 13 residues long. Germline loops: CDR1 LGHNA, CDR2 YNFKEQ. DNA for the CDR3: TGTGCCAGCAGCCTGCGGACGGACAATAAGCAGTTCTTC. Translation gives CASSLRTDNKQFF.

In its sample, this clonotype was seen a few times. A single base separates this from a much larger clone, so it may be a read error. This chain links TRBV6-1 with TRBJ1-4; D remains ambiguous. The germline V gene encodes CDR1 MNHNS and CDR2 SASEGT. The CDR3 totals 14 residues. As DNA, the CDR3 is TGTGCCAGCAGTGAATTGGGGTCTAATGAAAATCTGTTTTTT. Protein: CASSELGSNENLFF.

DNA for the CDR3: TGCAGTGCTAGAGTGGAAGGACAGGGAATCACTGAAGCTTTCTTT. Its protein product is CSARVEGQGITEAFF. The J gene is TRBJ1-1, the V gene TRBV20-1, with 8 bases fitting TRBD1. Germline CDR1 is DFQATT and CDR2 is SNEGSKA (reference sequence). CDR3 length equals 15 residues. The J segment lost 4 bases and the V segment lost 1 base, leaving 8 bases of the junction unmatched.

In this sample, this clonotype turned up many times. The rearrangement joins TRBV9 to TRBJ2-3, with D maybe TRBD2 (6 bases). This CDR3 spans 16 amino acids. Trimming stripped 1 base from V and 0 bases from J, with 12 bases between. CDR1 and CDR2 (germline): SGDLS, YYNGEE. CDR3 amino acids: CASSVIGGLSTDTQYF. The CDR3 DNA sequence: TGTGCCAGCAGCGTAATCGGGGGATTAAGCACAGATACGCAGTATTTT.

This clonotype was detected only a few times. This chain uses TRBV5-4 with TRBJ1-1; tentative D call: TRBD1 (5 bases). There are 14 residues in the CDR3. Germline V lookup: CDR1 SGHNT, CDR2 YYREEE (reference sequence). Between the trimmed V and J ends, which lost 0 bases and 5 bases, there was a span of 11 bases. CDR3 bases: TGTGCCAGCAGCTTGGTCGGCAGGGTGACTGAAGCTTTCTTT. It translates to CASSLVGRVTEAFF.

The table lists this clonotype with a few counts. This chain links TRBV12-3 or TRBV12-4 with TRBJ1-6; D is uncertain. This CDR3 region has 18 residues. V lost 6 bases to trimming and J lost 0 bases, with 18 bases between them. The DNA for the CDR3 is TGTGCCAGCAGCCCTTCGTCGTCATGGGGCTCCTATAATTCACCCCTCCACTTT. The encoded protein is CASSPSSSWGSYNSPLHF.

A remark on this clonotype: A much larger clone differs by one base, so this may be a read error. The chain combines TRBV7-3 with TRBJ1-5; D uncertain. CDR3 length: 13 amino acids. In germline, CDR1 is SGHTA, CDR2 FQGTGA. The CDR3 nucleotides are TGTGCCAGCGGCTTAGGGATGAATCAGCCCCAGCATTTT. Protein product: CASGLGMNQPQHF. Full variable domain (remainder filled in from reference TRBV7-3 and TRBJ1-5): GAGVSQTPSNKVTEKGKYVELRCDPISGHTALYWYRQSLGQGPEFLIYFQGTGAADDSGLPNDRFFAVRPEGSVSTLKIQRTERGDSAVYLCASGLGMNQPQHFGDGTRLSIL.

Turning to this clonotype: The junction shows a germline mismatch at one end, possibly a read error. The chain links TRBV4-1 to TRBJ2-3, with a possible D match to TRBD2 (6 bases). From germline, CDR1 is MGHRA and CDR2 YSYEKL. This CDR3 has 15 residues. The CDR3 coding sequence is TGCACCAGCAGCACGACTAGTGTCAAGACAGATACGCAGTATTTT. This encodes CTSSTTSVKTDTQYF.

In the case of this clonotype: This clone may be a read error of a much larger clone one base away. The chain joins TRBV6-1 to TRBJ1-1, with TRBD1 as a possible D gene (6 bases). Germline lookup yields CDR1 MNHNS and CDR2 SASEGT. This CDR3 contains 15 residues. Trimming pared 1 base from V and 3 bases from J, leaving 12 bases between. This CDR3 is CASSEDGGPYTEAFF. DNA of the CDR3: TGTGCCAGCAGTGAAGATGGGGGGCCGTACACTGAAGCTTTCTTT.

In this sample, this clonotype turned up many times. The chain recombines TRBV28 with TRBJ1-1; TRBD1 is a possible D gene (5 bases). Looked up from germline, CDR1 is MDHEN and CDR2 is SYDVKM. CDR3 size: 14 residues. V was cut by 4 bases and J by 5 bases, with 14 bases left in between. The CDR3 reads CASSSRDGWTEAFF. The DNA for the CDR3 is TGTGCCAGCAGTTCTCGGGACGGTTGGACTGAAGCTTTCTTT.

Comments on this clonotype: This may stem from a read error, because a much larger clone lies one nucleotide away. The J gene is TRBJ1-2, the V gene TRBV29-1; tentatively, D is TRBD1 (5 bases). Trimming took off 6 bases at V and 4 bases at J, with 21 bases between the two ends. CDR1 SQVTM and CDR2 ANQGSEA come from the germline V gene. The CDR3 has 15 residues. CDR3 sequence (DNA): TGCAGCGTCGAGAGCGGGACGCCCGCGTTCTATGGCTACACCTTC. Its protein product is CSVESGTPAFYGYTF.

A word on this clonotype: One end of the junction fails to match germline, which may point to a read error. The chain links TRBV7-9 to TRBJ1-4; 7 nucleotides agree with TRBD1. From germline, CDR1 is SEHNR and CDR2 FQNEAQ (reference sequence). CDR3 size: 16 residues. CDR3 sequence reads: CASSSATTGPNEELFF. In DNA form, the CDR3 reads TGTGCCAGCAGTTCCGCGACGACAGGGCCTAATGAAGAACTGTTTTTT.

About this clonotype: This may be a read error, as it is one base from a much larger clone. The chain recombines TRBV7-9 with TRBJ2-5, with D maybe TRBD2 (5 bases). Germline V gene data show CDR1 as SEHNR and CDR2 as FQNEAQ (reference sequence). The CDR3 spans 15 residues. The V and J ends lost 1 base and 3 bases respectively, with 12 bases between them. In DNA form, the CDR3 reads TGTGCCAGCAGCTTAGTAAGAGGGCCGAAAGAGACCCAGTACTTC. Translated, it gives CASSLVRGPKETQYF.

This clonotype was picked up many times. The V gene is TRBV6-1, the J gene TRBJ1-1, with 11 bases fitting TRBD1. From germline, CDR1 is MNHNS and CDR2 SASEGT. This CDR3 comprises 12 residues. V lost 10 bases and J lost 4; bases outside the gene matches: 2. The CDR3 loop reads CAIGQGATEAFF. The CDR3 nucleotides are TGTGCCATCGGACAGGGGGCCACTGAAGCTTTCTTT.

This clonotype has a count of ten or more. The rearrangement uses TRBV20-1 and TRBJ1-5, with D perhaps TRBD1 (6 bases). V was clipped by 6 bases and J by 2 bases, with 14 bases between them. The CDR3 runs to 14 residues. The V gene's germline CDR1 is DFQATT and CDR2 SNEGSKA (reference sequence). This CDR3 is CSAQTGNRNQPQHF. The CDR3 coding sequence is TGCAGTGCGCAAACAGGGAATCGCAATCAGCCCCAGCATTTT.